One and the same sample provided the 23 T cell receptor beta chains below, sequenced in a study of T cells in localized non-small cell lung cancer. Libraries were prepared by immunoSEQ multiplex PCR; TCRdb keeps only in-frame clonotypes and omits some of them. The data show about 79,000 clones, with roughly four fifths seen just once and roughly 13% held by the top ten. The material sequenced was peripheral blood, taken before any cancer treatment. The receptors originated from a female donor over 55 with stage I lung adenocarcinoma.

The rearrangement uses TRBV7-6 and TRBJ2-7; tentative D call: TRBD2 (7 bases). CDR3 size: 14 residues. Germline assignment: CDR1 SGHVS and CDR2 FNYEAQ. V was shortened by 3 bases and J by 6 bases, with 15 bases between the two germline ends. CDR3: CASSFMTGGREQYF. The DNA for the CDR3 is TGTGCCAGCAGCTTTATGACGGGGGGCCGCGAGCAGTACTTC.

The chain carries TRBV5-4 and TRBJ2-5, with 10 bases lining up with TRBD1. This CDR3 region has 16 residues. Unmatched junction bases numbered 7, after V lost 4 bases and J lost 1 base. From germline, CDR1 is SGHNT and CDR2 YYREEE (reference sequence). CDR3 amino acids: CASSNRDRGFQETQYF. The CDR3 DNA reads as TGTGCCAGCAGCAACCGGGACAGGGGTTTCCAAGAGACCCAGTACTTC.

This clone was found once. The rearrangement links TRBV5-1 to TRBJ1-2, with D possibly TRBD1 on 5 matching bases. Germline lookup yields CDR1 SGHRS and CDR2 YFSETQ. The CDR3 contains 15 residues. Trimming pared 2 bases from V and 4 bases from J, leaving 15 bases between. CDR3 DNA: TGCGCCAGCAGCTTAAGCGGGGCCACTATCTATGGCTACACCTTC. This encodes CASSLSGATIYGYTF.

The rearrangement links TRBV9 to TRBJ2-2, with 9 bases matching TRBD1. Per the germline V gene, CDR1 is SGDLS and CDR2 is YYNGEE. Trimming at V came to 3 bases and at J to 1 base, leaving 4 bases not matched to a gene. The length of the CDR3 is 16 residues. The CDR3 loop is CASSARTGVNTGELFF. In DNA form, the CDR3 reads TGTGCCAGCAGCGCCAGGACAGGGGTGAACACCGGGGAGCTGTTTTTT.

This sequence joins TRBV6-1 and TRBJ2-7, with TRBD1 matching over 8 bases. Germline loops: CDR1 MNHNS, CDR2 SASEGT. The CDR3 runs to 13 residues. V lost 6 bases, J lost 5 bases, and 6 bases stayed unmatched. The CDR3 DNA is TGTGCCAGCAGACGACAGGGGATCGACGAGCAGTACTTC. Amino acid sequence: CASRRQGIDEQYF.

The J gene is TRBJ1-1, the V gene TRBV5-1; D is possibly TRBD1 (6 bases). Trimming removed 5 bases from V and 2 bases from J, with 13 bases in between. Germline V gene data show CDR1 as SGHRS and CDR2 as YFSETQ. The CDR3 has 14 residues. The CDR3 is CASRQGPSNTEAFF. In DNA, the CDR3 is TGCGCCAGCAGACAGGGACCAAGCAACACTGAAGCTTTCTTT.

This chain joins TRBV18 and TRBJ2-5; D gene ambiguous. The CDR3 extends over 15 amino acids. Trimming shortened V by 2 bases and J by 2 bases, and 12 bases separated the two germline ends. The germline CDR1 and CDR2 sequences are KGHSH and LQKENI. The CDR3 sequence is CASSPNGRYQETQYF. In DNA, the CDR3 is TGTGCCAGCTCACCAAATGGGCGATATCAAGAGACCCAGTACTTC.

CDR3 in DNA: TGTGCCATCAGTGAAGTCAGGGCCGTCGGCAATCAGCCCCAGCATTTT. Encoded protein: CAISEVRAVGNQPQHF. The chain combines TRBV10-3 with TRBJ1-5; possible D gene TRBD1, 5 bases. V shed 3 bases and J shed 2 bases, with 14 bases lying between them. CDR3 length: 16 residues. Per the germline V gene, CDR1 is ENHRY and CDR2 is SYGVKD.

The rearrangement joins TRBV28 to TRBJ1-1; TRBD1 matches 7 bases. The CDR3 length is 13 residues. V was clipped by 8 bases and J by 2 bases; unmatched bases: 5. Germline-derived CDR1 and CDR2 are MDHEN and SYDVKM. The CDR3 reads CASGTDSNTEAFF. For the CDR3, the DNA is TGTGCCAGCGGGACAGACAGTAACACTGAAGCTTTCTTT. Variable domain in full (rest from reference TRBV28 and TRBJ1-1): DVKVTQSSRYLVKRTGEKVFLECVQDMDHENMFWYRQDPGLGLRLIYFSYDVKMKEKGDIPEGYSVSREKKERFSLILESASTNQTSMYLCASGTDSNTEAFFGQGTRLTVV.

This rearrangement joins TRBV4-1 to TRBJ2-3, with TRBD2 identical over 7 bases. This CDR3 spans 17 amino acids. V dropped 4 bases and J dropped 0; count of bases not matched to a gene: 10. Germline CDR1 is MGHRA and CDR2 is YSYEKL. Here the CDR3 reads CASSLYWTSGSTDTQYF. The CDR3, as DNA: TGCGCCAGCAGCCTTTACTGGACTAGTGGTAGCACAGATACGCAGTATTTT.

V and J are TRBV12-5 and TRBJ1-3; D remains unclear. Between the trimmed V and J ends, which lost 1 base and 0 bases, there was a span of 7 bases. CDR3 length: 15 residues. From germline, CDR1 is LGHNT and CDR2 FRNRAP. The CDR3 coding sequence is TGTGCTAGTGGTTTGGGACGGAACTCTGGAAACACCATATATTTT. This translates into CASGLGRNSGNTIYF.

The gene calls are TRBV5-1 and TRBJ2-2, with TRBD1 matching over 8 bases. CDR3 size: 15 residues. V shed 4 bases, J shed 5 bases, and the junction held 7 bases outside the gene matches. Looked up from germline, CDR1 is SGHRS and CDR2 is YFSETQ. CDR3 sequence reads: CASSLSTGETGELFF. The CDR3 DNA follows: TGCGCCAGCAGCCTCTCGACAGGGGAAACCGGGGAGCTGTTTTTT.

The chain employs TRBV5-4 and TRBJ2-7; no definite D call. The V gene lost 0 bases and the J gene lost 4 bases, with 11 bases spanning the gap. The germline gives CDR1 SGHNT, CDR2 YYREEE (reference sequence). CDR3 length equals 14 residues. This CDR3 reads CASSLDPGQYEQYF. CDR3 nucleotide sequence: TGTGCCAGCAGCTTGGACCCCGGGCAATACGAGCAGTACTTC.

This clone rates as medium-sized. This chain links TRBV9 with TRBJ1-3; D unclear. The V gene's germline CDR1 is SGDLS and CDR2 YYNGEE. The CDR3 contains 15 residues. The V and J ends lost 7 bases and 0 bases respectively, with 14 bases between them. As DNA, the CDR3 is TGTGCCAGCTTCCGGCCAGAGAGCTCTGGAAACACCATATATTTT. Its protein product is CASFRPESSGNTIYF.

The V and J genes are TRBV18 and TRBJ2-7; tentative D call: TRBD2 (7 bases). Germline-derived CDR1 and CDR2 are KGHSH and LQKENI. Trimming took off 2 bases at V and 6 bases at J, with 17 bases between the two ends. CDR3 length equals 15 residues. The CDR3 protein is CASSPGEGDRGEQYF. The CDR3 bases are TGTGCCAGCTCACCAGGGGAGGGGGATCGGGGCGAGCAGTACTTC.

The CDR3 sequence: CASSPQAPTGIGHGYTF. CDR3 DNA sequence: TGTGCCAGCTCACCACAGGCACCGACAGGGATCGGGCATGGCTACACCTTC. The chain combines TRBV18 with TRBJ1-2, with 7 nucleotides matching TRBD1. Germline lookup yields CDR1 KGHSH and CDR2 LQKENI. The trim removed 1 base at V and 6 bases at J, leaving 14 bases unmatched. This CDR3 contains 17 residues.

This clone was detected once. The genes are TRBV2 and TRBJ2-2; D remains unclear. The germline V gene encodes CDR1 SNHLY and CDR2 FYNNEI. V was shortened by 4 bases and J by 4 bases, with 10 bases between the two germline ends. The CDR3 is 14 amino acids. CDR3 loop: CASSVSQGTGELFF. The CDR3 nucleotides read TGTGCCAGCAGTGTCTCCCAAGGCACCGGGGAGCTGTTTTTT. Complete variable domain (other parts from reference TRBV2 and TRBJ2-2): EPEVTQTPSHQVTQMGQEVILRCVPISNHLYFYWYRQILGQKVEFLVSFYNNEISEKSEIFDDQFSVERPDGSNFTLKIRSTKLEDSAMYFCASSVSQGTGELFFGEGSRLTVL.

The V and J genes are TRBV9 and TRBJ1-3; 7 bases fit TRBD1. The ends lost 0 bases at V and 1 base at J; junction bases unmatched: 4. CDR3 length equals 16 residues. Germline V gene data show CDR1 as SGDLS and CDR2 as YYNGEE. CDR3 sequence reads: CASSVGAGGSGNTIYF. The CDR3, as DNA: TGTGCCAGCAGCGTAGGTGCAGGGGGGTCTGGAAACACCATATATTTT.

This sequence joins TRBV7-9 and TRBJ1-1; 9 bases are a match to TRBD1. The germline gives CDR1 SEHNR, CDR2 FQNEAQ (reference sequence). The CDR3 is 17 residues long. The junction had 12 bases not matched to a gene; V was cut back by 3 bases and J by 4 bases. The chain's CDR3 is CASSFGGQGEEGTEAFF. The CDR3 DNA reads TGTGCCAGCAGCTTCGGGGGACAGGGTGAAGAAGGCACTGAAGCTTTCTTT. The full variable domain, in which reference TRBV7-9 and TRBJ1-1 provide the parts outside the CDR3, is DTGVSQNPRHKITKRGQNVTFRCDPISEHNRLYWYRQTLGQGPEFLTYFQNEAQLEKSRLLSDRFSAERPKGSFSTLEIQRTEQGDSAMYLCASSFGGQGEEGTEAFFGQGTRLTVV.

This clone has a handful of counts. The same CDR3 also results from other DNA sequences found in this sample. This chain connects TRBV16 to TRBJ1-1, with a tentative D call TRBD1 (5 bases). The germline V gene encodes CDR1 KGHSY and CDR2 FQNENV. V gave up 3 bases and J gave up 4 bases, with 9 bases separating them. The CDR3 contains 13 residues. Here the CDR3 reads CASSQRGGTEAFF. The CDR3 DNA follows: TGTGCCAGCAGCCAGAGGGGAGGCACTGAAGCTTTCTTT. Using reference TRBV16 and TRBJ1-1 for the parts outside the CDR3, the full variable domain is GEEVAQTPKHLVRGEGQKAKLYCAPIKGHSYVFWYQQVLKNEFKFLISFQNENVFDETGMPKERFSAKCLPNSPCSLEIQATKLEDSAVYFCASSQRGGTEAFFGQGTRLTVV.

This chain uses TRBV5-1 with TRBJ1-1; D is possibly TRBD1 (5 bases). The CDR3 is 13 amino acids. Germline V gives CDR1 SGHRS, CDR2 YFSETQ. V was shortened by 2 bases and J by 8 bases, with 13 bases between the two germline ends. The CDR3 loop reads CASSLGPGGEAFF. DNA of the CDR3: TGCGCCAGCAGCTTAGGTCCGGGGGGAGAAGCTTTCTTT.

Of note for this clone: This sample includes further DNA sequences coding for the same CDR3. CDR3 sequence reads: CASSSDRGNEQFF. The CDR3 DNA follows: TGTGCCAGCAGCTCCGACAGGGGGAATGAGCAGTTCTTC. The chain carries TRBV7-8 and TRBJ2-1, with 9 bases aligning to TRBD1. This CDR3 region has 13 residues. J gave up 7 bases and V 4 bases, and 2 bases lay outside the gene matches. Germline V gene data show CDR1 as SGHVS and CDR2 as FQNEAQ.

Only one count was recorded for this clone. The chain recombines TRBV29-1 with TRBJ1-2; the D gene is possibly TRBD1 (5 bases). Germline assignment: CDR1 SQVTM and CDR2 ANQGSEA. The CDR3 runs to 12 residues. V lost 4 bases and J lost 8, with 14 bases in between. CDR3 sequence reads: CSVAQGARGYTF. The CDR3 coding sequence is TGCAGCGTTGCTCAAGGGGCAAGGGGCTACACCTTC.